This T cell receptor beta chain was obtained from a study of Ad26.COV2.S vaccination and SARS-CoV-2 variants (dated by TCRdb to about 2021). The study in broad terms: Sequencing of the TCRbeta repertoire served to evaluate the specificity and breadth of SARS-CoV-2-reactive T cell receptors following Ad26.COV2.S vaccination. A total of around 32 samples were included in the TCR-sequenced set, comprising some 20 Ad26.COV2.S vaccine recipients, 5 placebo recipients and 8 SARS-CoV-2 convalescent individuals.

The germline V gene (reference sequence) specifies LGHDT as CDR1 and YNNKEL as CDR2. Ends trimmed: V by 4 bases, J by 7 bases; bases unmatched to a gene: 7. The CDR3 runs 15 amino acids, cysteine and phenylalanine included. Only the CDR3 DNA is retained, 45 bases long and in frame from the first base. Note on this clone: Its antigen is not yet known. Per-nucleotide qualities are absent, and no much larger clonotype sits a single base away.

The time point tag for this specimen amounts to: individuals recovered from natural SARS-CoV-2 infection. The immunoSEQ Assay was the method used to sequence TCRbeta CDR3 regions. After extraction, genomic DNA underwent amplification by bias-controlled multiplex PCR, followed by high-throughput sequencing. The authors' pipeline ran thus. Collapsing and filtering of sequences were performed to quantify the absolute abundance of each unique TCRbeta CDR3 region. T cell fraction was estimated by normalizing TCRbeta template counts to usable DNA, which was measured by amplifying reference genes present in all nucleated cells. Repertoire TCRs were annotated as SARS-CoV-2-specific by exact matching of V gene, CDR3 amino acid sequence and J gene to a known reactive TCR set. MIRA supplied the reference SARS-CoV-2 TCR set, which was filtered for enrichment in COVID-19-positive ImmuneCODE repertoires so that public or cross-reactive TCRs were removed. Drawing on the MIRA antigens, annotated TCRs were analysed further at the level of specific ORF or position within ORF. Breadth was defined as the number of annotated unique rearrangements divided by the total number of unique productive rearrangements, and depth was defined as the summed frequency of the annotated unique rearrangements. TCR breadth was compared between groups using two-sided Wilcoxon rank-sum tests. TCRdb holds this immuneACCESS table with in-frame rearrangements only. Some clones are missing; in checked studies, unresolved V genes explain under half, and the rest has no known cause. Clonal size and the V and J genes are those of that table, whereas D and trimming came from the DNA. Across this sample there are more than 40,000 clones, with 83% seen only once. Of the sample, around half falls within the top ten clones.

Summary of the overall study and its limitations: The authors noted that the TCR breadth and depth analyses may have underestimated total T cell responses. Spike-specific TCR breadth was higher in Ad26.COV2.S recipients than in placebo recipients (P = 0.0014). Comparable non-spike TCR breadth was observed between vaccine and placebo recipients, consistent with only spike being contained in the vaccine. After vaccination, substantial breadth of spike-specific CD8+ and CD4+ T cell responses was reported.

Here the chain combines TRBV3-1 (or the pseudogene TRBV3-2) and TRBJ2-1, and TRBD1 matches 10 of the central bases. The TCR sequence derives from a human donor who had recovered from COVID-19. Sequenced material: peripheral blood, taken after recovery from COVID-19. Here the CDR3 is given as CASSPRQGAVNEQFF. The bases are TGTGCCAGCAGCCCCCGACAGGGGGCTGTGAATGAGCAGTTCTTC.